The T cell receptor beta chain under discussion was sequenced for a study of blood T cell repertoires in COVID-19. Study at large: Nucleic acid was either cDNA or gDNA, and it came from T cells, B-cell-depleted T cells, or PBMCs.

Original analysis: Reference gene primer amplification yielded estimated nucleated cell counts. Sequenced by immunoSEQ multiplex PCR; TCRdb stores in-frame clones only, minus some. From that table come the V and J calls and clone size; the DNA was used to work out D and trimming. There are some 290,000 clones in the sample; around 89% occur only once, and roughly 1% lies in the top ten. Enrolled during active infection, Seattle patients were then followed longitudinally. CDR3 length: 15 residues. V dropped 1 base and J dropped 6 bases, with 14 bases sitting between them. The V gene's germline CDR1 is SGHDT and CDR2 YYEEEE.

The TCR sequence derives from a middle-aged woman with COVID-19, enrolled during active disease. Sequenced sample: peripheral blood. The chain carries TRBV5-6 and TRBJ1-5; tentative D call: TRBD1 (5 bases). The CDR3 sequence: CASSLWAGWSQPQHF. DNA of the CDR3: TGTGCCAGCAGCTTGTGGGCAGGGTGGAGTCAGCCCCAGCATTTT.